The clone carrying this TCR beta chain was detected many times. The antigen is undetermined. The data derive from a study of T cells in Graves' hyperthyroidism and ophthalmopathy. General observations from the study: Blood also carried most thyroid clonotypes expanded above 0.001.

What was amplified from RNA transcripts were TCR beta CDR3 regions. Carried out on the TCR CDR3, a first-round RT-PCR used the HTBI primer set. TCRdb fed the multiplex PCR reads into MiXCR, producing one record per CDR3 protein. Among nearly 750,000 distinct CDR3 sequences listed, around 40% were seen once. Trimming removed 4 bases from V and 5 bases from J; junction bases left unmatched: 4. The length of the CDR3 is 13 residues. Per the germline V gene, CDR1 is ENHRY and CDR2 is SYGVKD. Uncontrolled infection, other autoimmune disease, pregnancy or lactation disqualified patients from enrolment. The TCR was taken from a woman aged 40 to 55 with Graves' hyperthyroidism. What was sequenced was blood. The chain joins TRBV10-3 to TRBJ1-1, with 7 positions matching TRBD1. CDR3 region: CAISGTGETEAFF. The CDR3 region has the DNA TGTGCCATCAGTGGAACAGGGGAGACTGAAGCTTTCTTT.